The rows below give T cell receptor beta chains drawn from one sample of a study of cytomegalovirus exposure and HLA in healthy donors. Measured with immunoSEQ multiplex PCR; TCRdb has only the in-frame clones, and not every one. The profile shows 100,000 to 150,000 clones, more than 15% of them singletons. The sample taken for sequencing was PBMCs. These receptor sequences come from a female donor in good health and CMV-seropositive. CDR3s include the opening cysteine and the closing phenylalanine or tryptophan. The order of the fields is J gene, V gene, D gene, clone size, CDR3 DNA, CDR3 protein. A D gene is named only where the DNA matches it firmly. Rows may omit the clone size; those that give it use once, few, many or a size class.

>TRBJ1-2|TRBV7-9|.|.
TGTGCCAGCAGCTTAGTACAGCCACCTAACTTCACCTTC
CASSLVQPPNFTF
>TRBJ1-2|TRBV5-1|.|few
TGCGCCAGCAGCTTGGCACCGGGGGATAAGACCTTC
CASSLAPGDKTF
>TRBJ1-1|TRBV7-9|TRBD1|.
TGTGCCAGCAGCACAGCGGTATATCGGACAGGGGGCACTGAAGCTTTCTTT
CASSTAVYRTGGTEAFF
>TRBJ2-3|TRBV29-1|.|.
TGCAGCGTTGAAGGAGGGAGAGGCACAGATACGCAGTATTTT
CSVEGGRGTDTQYF
>TRBJ2-7|TRBV5-1|.|few
TGCGCCAGCAGCTTGGTGGACACTACCTACGAGCAGTACTTC
CASSLVDTTYEQYF
>TRBJ2-7|TRBV30|.|.
TGTGCCTGGAGTTCCGCGGGACCCCTCTTCTACGAGCAGTACTTC
CAWSSAGPLFYEQYF
>TRBJ1-3|TRBV5-4|.|.
TGTGCCAGCAGTACTCAAGGGACAACAGGAAACACCATATATTTT
CASSTQGTTGNTIYF
>TRBJ1-1|TRBV19|.|few
TGTGCCAGTAGTAGTCAGCTAGTCACTGAAGCTTTCTTT
CASSSQLVTEAFF
>TRBJ2-1|TRBV2|TRBD2|.
TGTGCCAGCAGTGAGCGGGAGTCCAATGAGCAGTTCTTC
CASSERESNEQFF
>TRBJ1-4|TRBV9|.|.
TGTGCCAGCAGCGTTGGGCCCACTAATGAAAAACTGTTTTTT
CASSVGPTNEKLFF
>TRBJ2-3|TRBV4-3|TRBD2|.
TGCGCCAGCAGCCAACGGGCGACTAGCGGGGGCCCCCTGGGGGGGACAGATACGCAGTATTTT
CASSQRATSGGPLGGTDTQYF
>TRBJ2-3|TRBV7-3|.|few
TGTGCCAGCAGCTTAACGGGTGGGAGCCCCCCAGATACGCAGTATTTT
CASSLTGGSPPDTQYF
>TRBJ1-4|TRBV7-9|TRBD1|.
TGTGCCAGCAGCCCCGGGACAGGGAATGAAAAACTGTTTTTT
CASSPGTGNEKLFF
>TRBJ2-7|TRBV6-5|.|.
TGTGCCAGCAGTTTTAACTACGAGCAGTACTTC
CASSFNYEQYF
>TRBJ1-5|TRBV28|.|.
TGTGCCAGCAGTAGCGGGTTATACCAGCCCCAGCATTTT
CASSSGLYQPQHF
>TRBJ2-3|TRBV6-1|TRBD2|.
TGTGCCAGCAGTGACGGGGGGGGAAGCACAGATACGCAGTATTTT
CASSDGGGSTDTQYF
>TRBJ1-2|TRBV28|.|.
TGTGCCAGCAGTTTCAGGGGTAACTATGGCTACACCTTC
CASSFRGNYGYTF
>TRBJ1-5|TRBV19|.|.
TGTGCCAGTAGTAGGCAGGGTAATGGCAATCAGCCCCAGCATTTT
CASSRQGNGNQPQHF
>TRBJ2-5|TRBV4-3|.|few
TGCGCCAGCAGCCAAGATCGAACGGGGGTTGGGGAGACCCAGTACTTC
CASSQDRTGVGETQYF
>TRBJ1-1|TRBV5-6|.|few
TGTGCCAGCAGCTTGATCGGGGAATGGAACACTGAAGCTTTCTTT
CASSLIGEWNTEAFF
>TRBJ2-7|TRBV5-4|TRBD2|.
TGTGCCAGCAGCGGGACTAGCCCCCGGCAATACTTC
CASSGTSPRQYF
>TRBJ2-3|TRBV28|TRBD2|few
TGTGCCAGCACTCAACGACTAGCGGATAGCACAGATACGCAGTATTTT
CASTQRLADSTDTQYF
>TRBJ2-3|TRBV4-3|.|few
TGCGCCAGCAAACGGAGCCCCACAGATACGCAGTATTTT
CASKRSPTDTQYF
>TRBJ1-2|TRBV7-9|.|few
TGTGCCAGCAGCTTAGTAGATGGAGGCGAGTGGGACTATGGCTACACCTTC
CASSLVDGGEWDYGYTF
>TRBJ2-1|TRBV11-1|TRBD2|.
TGTGCCAGCAGCCCTACGGGTAGCGGGCTTTACAATGAGCAGTTCTTC
CASSPTGSGLYNEQFF
>TRBJ1-5|TRBV27|.|few
TGTGCCAGCAGTTTTAACAGGGAGTTTGATCAGCCCCAGCATTTT
CASSFNREFDQPQHF
>TRBJ1-5|TRBV7-9|TRBD1|.
TGTGCCAGCAGCGCGACAAAGGACAGGGGAGGGCTCGATCAGCCCCAGCATTTT
CASSATKDRGGLDQPQHF
>TRBJ1-1|TRBV7-2|.|.
TGTGCCAGCAGCTTCCGGAGCACTGAAGCTTTCTTT
CASSFRSTEAFF
>TRBJ2-5|TRBV18|TRBD2|.
TGTGCCAGCTCACCCGGGACTAGCGGGAGGGAGACCCAGTACTTC
CASSPGTSGRETQYF
>TRBJ1-5|TRBV25-1|TRBD1|few
TGTGCCAGCAGACTAGGGGGCTGTTATAGTCAGCCCCAGCATTTT
CASRLGGCYSQPQHF
>TRBJ2-5|TRBV2|TRBD2|medium-sized
TGTGCCAGCAGTGAAGGAGGTAGCGGGAGGAGGGAGACCCAGTACTTC
CASSEGGSGRRETQYF
>TRBJ1-1|TRBV7-2|TRBD1|few
TGTGCCAGCAGCGACAGGGGCACTGAAGCTTTCTTT
CASSDRGTEAFF
>TRBJ2-1|TRBV7-8|TRBD2|few
TGTGCCAGCAGCCTAGCGGGGCGGGGGGACCCTAAGCAGTTCTTC
CASSLAGRGDPKQFF
>TRBJ2-7|TRBV6-6|TRBD1|few
TGTGCCAGGGAATATCCCGGGACAGGGTTTTACGAGCAGTACTTC
CAREYPGTGFYEQYF
>TRBJ1-1|TRBV7-9|.|.
TGTGCCAGCAGCGGCAGGGGTGGGAGCACTGAAGCTTTCTTT
CASSGRGGSTEAFF
>TRBJ1-4|TRBV7-9|.|.
TGTGCCAGCAGTTTAGACAGCTATAATGAAAAACTGTTTTTT
CASSLDSYNEKLFF
>TRBJ2-3|TRBV28|.|.
TGTGCCAGCAGTTTGGGCGTAGATGGTCCAATGCAGCGGTCAGATACGCAGTATTTT
CASSLGVDGPMQRSDTQYF
>TRBJ1-4|TRBV19|.|.
TGTGCTAGCGAATCGGGTGAAAAACTGTTTTTT
CASESGEKLFF
>TRBJ2-5|TRBV27|TRBD2|few
TGTGCCAGCAGTTTACGGCTAGCGGGAGTTAATAAAGAGACCCAGTACTTC
CASSLRLAGVNKETQYF
>TRBJ2-7|TRBV4-2|TRBD1|.
TGTGCCAGCAGCTTAGACGGGACAGGGGCCTACGAGCAGTACTTC
CASSLDGTGAYEQYF
>TRBJ1-2|TRBV20-1|.|.
TGCAGTTCCCCGGGTGGCTACACCTTC
CSSPGGYTF
>TRBJ1-1|TRBV27|TRBD1|few
TGTGCCAGCACCTTGACAGGGGGCTCGACTGAAGCTTTCTTT
CASTLTGGSTEAFF
>TRBJ1-5|TRBV7-3|TRBD1|many
TGTGCCAGCAGCCCCCGGGACAGGGGCAATCAGCCCCAGCATTTT
CASSPRDRGNQPQHF
>TRBJ1-1|TRBV29-1|TRBD1|.
TGCAGCGACGGACAGGGGGGAGACACTGAAGCTTTCTTT
CSDGQGGDTEAFF
>TRBJ1-3|TRBV5-1|.|.
TGCGCCAGCAGCTCCGGGAGGTCTGGAAACACCATATATTTT
CASSSGRSGNTIYF
>TRBJ1-5|TRBV10-3|TRBD1|.
TGTGCCATCGGAGCCGGGACAGGGAGTGCGGCCAATCAGCCCCAGCATTTT
CAIGAGTGSAANQPQHF
>TRBJ1-1|TRBV6-1|.|.
TGTGCCAGCAGAATAACCGCCCAGGGGACTGAAGCTTTCTTT
CASRITAQGTEAFF
>TRBJ2-7|TRBV29-1|TRBD1|few
TGCAGCGTTGAAGTCCAGGGGGAAAACTACGAGCAGTACTTC
CSVEVQGENYEQYF
>TRBJ2-7|TRBV29-1|TRBD1|few
TGCAGCGTCCCAGGGGGCTCCTACGAGCAGTACTTC
CSVPGGSYEQYF
>TRBJ1-1|TRBV6-5|.|.
TGTGCCAGCAGTTACCAACTAAGACTGAACACTGAAGCTTTCTTT
CASSYQLRLNTEAFF
>TRBJ2-3|TRBV5-4|TRBD2|.
TGTGCCAGCAGCTCCCTGAGCGGGGGAGGTACGCAGTATTTT
CASSSLSGGGTQYF